The 15 T cell receptor beta chains given below trace back to one sample, sequenced in a study of blood T cell repertoires in COVID-19. The assay was immunoSEQ multiplex PCR, and TCRdb's table has in-frame clones only and misses some. The profile shows about 430,000 clones, 70% to 90% of them singletons. Sequencing was done on a sample of PBMCs or T cells enriched from blood (not recorded which). The receptors originated from a young woman who had been exposed to COVID-19.

This clone was observed a few times. The CDR3 DNA is TGTGCCAGCAGTCCGAGACGACAGGTTAACTATGGCTACACCTTC. As protein: CASSPRRQVNYGYTF. This chain links TRBV6-5 with TRBJ1-2; possible D gene TRBD1, 6 bases. Trimming removed 5 bases at V and 1 base at J, with 14 bases between. The CDR3 has 15 residues. Germline loops: CDR1 MNHEY, CDR2 SVGAGI.

On this clone itself: An end of the junction does not agree with germline; a read error may underlie this. The J gene is TRBJ2-7, the V gene TRBV7-7; 10 positions match TRBD1. This CDR3 is 13 amino acids long. CDR1 is SSHAT and CDR2 is FNYEAQ in the germline V gene (reference sequence). The CDR3 region is CASSRTGGYEQYF. The CDR3 bases are TGTGCTAGCAGCCGGACAGGGGGCTACGAGCAGTACTTC. Filled out from reference TRBV7-7 and TRBJ2-7, the complete variable domain reads GAGVSQSPRYKVTKRGQDVTLRCDPISSHATLYWYQQALGQGPEFLTYFNYEAQPDKSGLPSDRFSAERPEGSISTLTIQRTEQRDSAMYRCASSRTGGYEQYFGPGTRLTVT.

J is TRBJ2-6 and V is TRBV28, with D perhaps matching TRBD2 (6 bases). The CDR3 totals 15 residues. Trimming took 5 bases from V and 2 from J, leaving 10 bases between them. The germline gives CDR1 MDHEN, CDR2 SYDVKM. The DNA for the CDR3 is TGTGCCAGCAGTCAATGGAGGGCTGGGGCCAACGTCCTGACTTTC. Amino acid sequence: CASSQWRAGANVLTF. Full variable domain (missing parts from reference TRBV28 and TRBJ2-6): DVKVTQSSRYLVKRTGEKVFLECVQDMDHENMFWYRQDPGLGLRLIYFSYDVKMKEKGDIPEGYSVSREKKERFSLILESASTNQTSMYLCASSQWRAGANVLTFGAGSRLTVL.

This clone occurred many times. This chain joins TRBV3-1 (or the pseudogene TRBV3-2) and TRBJ2-7, with a tentative D call TRBD2 (6 bases). Germline CDR1 reads LGHDT; CDR2 reads YNNKEL (reference sequence). Trimming took 1 base from V and 2 from J, leaving 9 bases between them. CDR3 size: 14 residues. CDR3 sequence (DNA): TGTGCCAGCAGCCAAGGTCGGGGGACCTACGAGCAGTACTTC. Its translation: CASSQGRGTYEQYF.

Here the CDR3 DNA reads TGTGCCAGCAGCCAAGATGAGGGGGTTGGCTATGGCTACACCTTC. Its translation: CASSQDEGVGYGYTF. The gene calls are TRBV4-2 and TRBJ1-2; maybe TRBD1 (6 bases). This CDR3 spans 15 amino acids. Germline V CDR1 and CDR2: LGHNA, YNFKEQ. Trimming took off 0 bases at V and 4 bases at J, with 12 bases between the two ends.

The chain is built from TRBV4-1 and TRBJ2-6; 10 bases agree with TRBD1. This CDR3 spans 18 amino acids. Germline CDR1 and CDR2: MGHRA and YSYEKL. V was clipped by 1 base and J by 1 base; unmatched bases: 4. The DNA of the CDR3 is TGCGCCAGCAGCCAAGTGGGGACAGGGGAGTCTGGGGCCAACGTCCTGACTTTC. Amino acids: CASSQVGTGESGANVLTF.

The chain joins TRBV18 to TRBJ2-1; 9 bases align to TRBD2. This CDR3 has 15 residues. V was clipped by 4 bases and J by 5 bases; unmatched bases: 6. From germline, CDR1 is KGHSH and CDR2 LQKENI. In DNA form, the CDR3 reads TGTGCCAGCTCACTCACTAGCGGGCCAAACAATGAGCAGTTCTTC. This encodes CASSLTSGPNNEQFF.

The V call is TRBV29-1, the J call TRBJ1-1, with TRBD1 matching 10 bases. The CDR3 is 13 amino acids. Trimming removed 6 bases from V and 6 bases from J; junction bases left unmatched: 7. The germline gives CDR1 SQVTM, CDR2 ANQGSEA. CDR3 sequence (DNA): TGCAGCGTAATGGACAGGGGGAGGTCTGAAGCTTTCTTT. Its protein product is CSVMDRGRSEAFF.

The V gene is TRBV7-8, the J gene TRBJ2-2; a possible D gene is TRBD1 (5 bases). This CDR3 is 14 amino acids long. Germline CDR1 SGHVS, CDR2 FQNEAQ. Trimming removed 1 base at V and 4 bases at J, with 7 bases between. CDR3: CASSLETGTGELFF. The CDR3 DNA is TGTGCCAGCAGCTTAGAAACAGGCACCGGGGAGCTGTTTTTT.

This chain uses TRBV7-2 with TRBJ1-1, with a tentative D call TRBD1 (5 bases). Germline V gene sequence: CDR1 SGHTA, CDR2 FQGNSA. This CDR3 spans 15 amino acids. V was shortened by 3 bases and J by 1 base, with 12 bases between the two germline ends. The CDR3 is CASSFSSTGNTEAFF. The CDR3 region has the DNA TGTGCCAGCAGCTTCTCCTCAACAGGGAACACTGAAGCTTTCTTT.

The CDR3 protein is CASSLVRGGGYTF. In DNA form, the CDR3 reads TGTGCCAGCAGTTTAGTCCGGGGGGGAGGCTACACCTTC. The V gene is TRBV28, the J gene TRBJ1-2, with a weak D call TRBD1 (5 bases). V lost 2 bases and J lost 8, with 12 bases in between. Germline V gene lookup returns CDR1 MDHEN and CDR2 SYDVKM. CDR3 length equals 13 residues.

This sequence joins TRBV28 and TRBJ1-5; D gene ambiguous. V lost 10 bases, J lost 2 bases, and 21 bases lay in between. The CDR3 runs to 16 residues. The germline V gene has CDR1 MDHEN and CDR2 SYDVKM. CDR3 region: CATAPPAGSRNQPQHF. In nucleotides, the CDR3 is TGTGCCACCGCCCCGCCGGCGGGGAGTCGCAATCAGCCCCAGCATTTT.

The chain joins TRBV6-5 to TRBJ2-7; TRBD1 matches 7 bases. The CDR3 has 13 amino acids. The V segment lost 7 bases and the J segment 6 bases; nucleotides outside the gene matches: 9. In germline, CDR1 is MNHEY, CDR2 SVGAGI. In nucleotides, the CDR3 is TGTGCCAGCACCCCGACAGGGAGAGGCGAGCAGTACTTC. Its translation: CASTPTGRGEQYF.

The chain couples TRBV7-2 to TRBJ2-7, with 10 bases aligning to TRBD1. Trimming took 2 bases from V and 1 from J; bases not matched to a gene: 5. Germline V gene data show CDR1 as SGHTA and CDR2 as FQGNSA. CDR3 length equals 16 residues. In DNA form, the CDR3 reads TGTGCCAGCAGCTTACTCCCGGGACAGGGGTCCTACGAGCAGTACTTC. Translation: CASSLLPGQGSYEQYF.

This chain links TRBV29-1 with TRBJ1-2, with 7 bases lining up with TRBD1. The CDR3 extends over 12 amino acids. From germline, CDR1 is SQVTM and CDR2 ANQGSEA. Trimming removed 6 bases from V and 1 base from J; junction bases left unmatched: 2. The CDR3 nucleotides are TGCAGCGTGGGGGACAGTAACTATGGCTACACCTTC. Its protein product is CSVGDSNYGYTF.